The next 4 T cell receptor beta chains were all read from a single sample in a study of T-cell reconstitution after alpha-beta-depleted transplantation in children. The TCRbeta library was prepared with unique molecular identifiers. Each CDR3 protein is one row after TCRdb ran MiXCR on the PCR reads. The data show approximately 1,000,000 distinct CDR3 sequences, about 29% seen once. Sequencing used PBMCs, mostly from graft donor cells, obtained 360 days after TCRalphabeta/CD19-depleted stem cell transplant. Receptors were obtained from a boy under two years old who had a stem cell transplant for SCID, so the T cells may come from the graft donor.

CDR3 protein: CASSYKGSGNQPQHF. The CDR3 bases are TGTGCCAGCAGTTACAAAGGGTCCGGTAATCAGCCCCAGCATTTT. The rearrangement links TRBV6-5 to TRBJ1-5; D gene uncertain. The CDR3 contains 15 residues. Trimming pared 2 bases from V and 4 bases from J, leaving 12 bases between. Germline lookup yields CDR1 MNHEY and CDR2 SVGAGI.

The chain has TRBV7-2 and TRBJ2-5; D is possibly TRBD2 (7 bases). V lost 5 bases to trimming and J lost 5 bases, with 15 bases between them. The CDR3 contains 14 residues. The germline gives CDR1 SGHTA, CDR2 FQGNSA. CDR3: CASSHEGGRETQYF. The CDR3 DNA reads TGTGCCAGCAGCCACGAGGGGGGGAGGGAGACCCAGTACTTC.

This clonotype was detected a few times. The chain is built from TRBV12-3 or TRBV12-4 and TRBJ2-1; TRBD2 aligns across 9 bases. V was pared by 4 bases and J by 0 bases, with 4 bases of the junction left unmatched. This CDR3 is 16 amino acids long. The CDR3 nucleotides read TGTGCCAGCAGTTCTAGCGGGAAGCGCTCCTACAATGAGCAGTTCTTC. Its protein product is CASSSSGKRSYNEQFF.

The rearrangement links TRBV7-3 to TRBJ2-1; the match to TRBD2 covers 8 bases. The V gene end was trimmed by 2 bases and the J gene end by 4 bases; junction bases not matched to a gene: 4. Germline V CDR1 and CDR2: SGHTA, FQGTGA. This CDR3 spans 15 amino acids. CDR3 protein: CASSLQAGEYNEQFF. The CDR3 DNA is TGTGCCAGCAGCTTACAAGCGGGGGAGTACAATGAGCAGTTCTTC. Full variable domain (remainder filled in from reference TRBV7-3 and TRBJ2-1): GAGVSQTPSNKVTEKGKYVELRCDPISGHTALYWYRQSLGQGPEFLIYFQGTGAADDSGLPNDRFFAVRPEGSVSTLKIQRTERGDSAVYLCASSLQAGEYNEQFFGPGTRLTVL.